Below are 30 T cell receptor beta chains sequenced from a single sample in a study of blood T cell repertoires in COVID-19. Sequencing was performed with immunoSEQ multiplex PCR; in TCRdb, only in-frame clones are kept and a portion is missing. The table has some 110,000 clones, 75% to 95% seen once; the top ten hold about 6.3%. Material for sequencing was peripheral blood. These receptors were collected from a human donor in a cohort sampled during active COVID-19.

The chain links TRBV27 to TRBJ2-5, with 13 positions matching TRBD2. This CDR3 is 17 amino acids long. The V and J ends lost 4 bases and 4 bases, in that order; junction bases with no gene match: 9. Germline values: CDR1 MNHEY, CDR2 SMNVEV (reference sequence). DNA for the CDR3: TGTGCCAGCAGTTCTCTACTAGCGGGAGGGATGGGAGAGACCCAGTACTTC. Amino acid sequence: CASSSLLAGGMGETQYF.

The rearrangement joins TRBV24-1 to TRBJ2-5; D is unresolved. Germline V gives CDR1 KGHDR, CDR2 SFDVKD. This CDR3 spans 14 amino acids. V dropped 4 bases and J dropped 1 base, with 9 bases sitting between them. The CDR3 nucleotides are TGTGCCACCAGTGACCCGATGGCCCAAGAGACCCAGTACTTC. It specifies CATSDPMAQETQYF.

This clone was counted once. The V gene is TRBV4-3, the J gene TRBJ1-6; unclear D gene. The germline V gene encodes CDR1 LGHNA and CDR2 YSLEER. CDR3 size: 16 residues. Trimming shortened V by 0 bases and J by 7 bases, and 13 bases separated the two germline ends. CDR3: CASSQDSAGWNSPLHF. CDR3 bases: TGCGCCAGCAGCCAAGATTCCGCGGGGTGGAATTCACCCCTCCACTTT.

The rearrangement uses TRBV25-1 and TRBJ1-5; a possible D gene is TRBD1 (5 bases). Germline assignment: CDR1 MGHDK and CDR2 SYGVNS. This CDR3 is built from 13 residues. V was clipped by 9 bases and J by 2 bases, with 11 bases between them. CDR3 nucleotides: TGTGCCAGGTCAGGGAATGGCAATCAGCCCCAGCATTTT. The encoded protein is CARSGNGNQPQHF. The variable domain in full, completed from reference TRBV25-1 and TRBJ1-5, reads EADIYQTPRYLVIGTGKKITLECSQTMGHDKMYWYQQDPGMELHLIHYSYGVNSTEKGDLSSESTVSRIRTEHFPLTLESARPSHTSQYLCARSGNGNQPQHFGDGTRLSIL.

The CDR3: CATTAGSNQPQHF. The CDR3, as DNA: TGTGCCACTACCGCAGGGAGCAATCAGCCCCAGCATTTT. The V and J genes are TRBV24-1 and TRBJ1-5; D might be TRBD1 (5 bases). The V gene's germline CDR1 is KGHDR and CDR2 SFDVKD. V lost 10 bases to trimming and J lost 1 base, with 10 bases between them. The CDR3 loop spans 13 amino acids.

The V gene is TRBV28, the J gene TRBJ1-5; D not certain. V was clipped by 7 bases and J by 10 bases, with 8 bases between them. In germline, CDR1 is MDHEN, CDR2 SYDVKM. This CDR3 is 10 amino acids long. In DNA, the CDR3 is TGTGCCAGCAACTCCCGACCCCAGCATTTT. Translated: CASNSRPQHF.

This clone was observed a single time. This chain connects TRBV6-5 to TRBJ1-1, with 8 bases aligning to TRBD1. CDR1 is MNHEY and CDR2 is SVGAGI in the germline V gene. The CDR3 is 15 residues long. Losses at the gene ends were 6 bases for V and 1 base for J; bases not matched to a gene: 7. CDR3 sequence: CASRDRQGRNTEAFF. The CDR3 coding sequence is TGTGCCAGCAGAGATAGACAGGGGCGGAACACTGAAGCTTTCTTT.

This chain connects TRBV28 to TRBJ1-2; no clear D. Germline CDR1 and CDR2: MDHEN and SYDVKM. V shed 7 bases and J shed 8 bases, with 23 bases lying between them. The CDR3 length is 15 residues. CDR3 loop: CASTFQDWGSGGYTF. The CDR3 nucleotides are TGTGCCAGCACTTTCCAGGATTGGGGTTCGGGGGGCTACACCTTC.

V gene TRBV4-3 combines with J gene TRBJ2-3; 7 bases map to TRBD1. Germline V gives CDR1 LGHNA, CDR2 YSLEER. The CDR3 loop spans 18 amino acids. Trimming took 3 bases from V and 5 from J; bases not matched to a gene: 17. The CDR3 DNA reads as TGCGCCAGCAGCCACCAAAGCCCAAGGACAGGCGGTAAAGATACGCAGTATTTT. Protein sequence: CASSHQSPRTGGKDTQYF.

This chain joins TRBV14 and TRBJ1-2; D gene unclear. CDR1 and CDR2 from the germline V gene are SGHDN and FVKESK. The V end lost 0 bases, the J end lost 3 bases, and 5 bases lay between the germline ends. The CDR3 contains 13 residues. In DNA, the CDR3 is TGTGCCAGCAGCCAAGATCCCGACTATGGCTACACCTTC. Translating gives CASSQDPDYGYTF. Full variable domain (missing parts from reference TRBV14 and TRBJ1-2): EAGVTQFPSHSVIEKGQTVTLRCDPISGHDNLYWYRRVMGKEIKFLLHFVKESKQDESGMPNNRFLAERTGGTYSTLKVQPAELEDSGVYFCASSQDPDYGYTFGSGTRLTVV.

This clone qualifies as medium-sized. The V and J genes are TRBV7-9 and TRBJ1-6; no definite D call. The V gene's germline CDR1 is SEHNR and CDR2 FQNEAQ (reference sequence). This CDR3 comprises 15 residues. The V gene lost 0 bases and the J gene lost 7 bases, with 10 bases spanning the gap. The CDR3 protein is CASSLAHSPNSPLHF. CDR3 sequence (DNA): TGTGCCAGCAGCTTAGCGCACAGCCCCAATTCACCCCTCCACTTT.

The genes are TRBV4-3 and TRBJ1-4; the D gene is possibly TRBD1 (5 bases). Germline V gene data show CDR1 as LGHNA and CDR2 as YSLEER. The CDR3 is 16 amino acids. Trimming pared 0 bases from V and 8 bases from J, leaving 16 bases between. The CDR3 DNA reads as TGCGCCAGCAGCCAAGATGGGGACGGGAGGAGAGAAAAACTGTTTTTT. Its translation: CASSQDGDGRREKLFF.

The chain combines TRBV4-3 with TRBJ2-1, with 10 bases aligning to TRBD2. The CDR3 is made up of 18 amino acids. CDR1 and CDR2 (germline): LGHNA, YSLEER. The V segment lost 2 bases and the J segment 5 bases; nucleotides outside the gene matches: 12. The CDR3 sequence is CASSQPIHGTSVNNEQFF. In DNA, the CDR3 is TGCGCCAGCAGCCAACCCATCCATGGGACTAGCGTTAACAATGAGCAGTTCTTC.

The chain uses TRBV18 and TRBJ2-7; a weak D match, TRBD1 (6 bases). Germline lookup yields CDR1 KGHSH and CDR2 LQKENI. V shed 4 bases and J shed 2 bases, with 12 bases lying between them. The CDR3 runs 14 residues. DNA for the CDR3: TGTGCCAGCTCACTACAGGGCGGGCCCTACGAGCAGTACTTC. Translation: CASSLQGGPYEQYF.

This chain joins TRBV27 and TRBJ2-5; D not resolved. Germline assignment: CDR1 MNHEY and CDR2 SMNVEV (reference sequence). The CDR3 sequence is 13 residues long. Trimming took off 2 bases at V and 5 bases at J, with 9 bases between the two ends. The CDR3 loop reads CASSLKGRETQYF. DNA of the CDR3: TGTGCCAGCAGTTTAAAAGGCAGGGAGACCCAGTACTTC.

This chain connects TRBV11-2 to TRBJ2-7; TRBD2 agrees at 7 bases. The CDR3 contains 15 residues. V lost 1 base and J lost 5; bases outside the gene matches: 8. Germline V gene sequence: CDR1 SGHAT, CDR2 FQNNGV. The CDR3 here is CASSLVYGGSHEQYF. The CDR3 nucleotides are TGTGCCAGCAGCTTAGTCTACGGGGGGTCCCACGAGCAGTACTTC.

V and J are TRBV7-2 and TRBJ1-6; possible D gene TRBD1, 6 bases. Germline V lookup: CDR1 SGHTA, CDR2 FQGNSA. With 9 bases removed from V and 4 bases from J, the gap between germline ends came to 10 bases. This CDR3 is built from 13 residues. The CDR3 DNA reads TGTGCCAGTCGGACAGCGTATAATTCACCCCTCCACTTT. Amino acid sequence: CASRTAYNSPLHF.

The V gene is TRBV5-1, the J gene TRBJ2-2; 8 bases fit TRBD2. Germline-derived CDR1 and CDR2 are SGHRS and YFSETQ. The J segment lost 3 bases and the V segment lost 4 bases, leaving 8 bases of the junction unmatched. This CDR3 contains 16 residues. CDR3 sequence reads: CASSPPGTRDTGELFF. The CDR3 region has the DNA TGCGCCAGCAGCCCTCCCGGGACTAGGGACACCGGGGAGCTGTTTTTT.

The chain recombines TRBV5-8 with TRBJ1-1; the match to TRBD1 covers 10 bases. The CDR3 loop spans 15 amino acids. The V and J ends lost 4 bases and 1 base, in that order; junction bases with no gene match: 4. Germline-derived CDR1 and CDR2 are SGHTS and YDEGEE. In DNA, the CDR3 is TGTGCCAGCAGCGGCCGGGACAGGGGGAACACTGAAGCTTTCTTT. Amino acid sequence: CASSGRDRGNTEAFF.

The V call is TRBV28, the J call TRBJ1-2; TRBD1 might be the D (5 bases). Germline values: CDR1 MDHEN, CDR2 SYDVKM. V was shortened by 8 bases and J by 3 bases, with 16 bases between the two germline ends. The CDR3 runs to 14 residues. The CDR3 reads CASLLGGVDYGYTF. The CDR3 DNA is TGTGCCAGCCTCCTCGGAGGGGTAGACTATGGCTACACCTTC.

The chain employs TRBV5-6 and TRBJ1-1; a possible D gene is TRBD1 (5 bases). Germline assignment: CDR1 SGHDT and CDR2 YYEEEE. This CDR3 has 13 amino acids. Deletions cut 4 bases from V and 4 bases from J, with 11 bases between. This CDR3 is CASSQGPFTEAFF. The CDR3 DNA reads as TGTGCCAGCAGCCAGGGTCCTTTCACTGAAGCTTTCTTT.

The table lists this clone with a count of one. The chain recombines TRBV29-1 with TRBJ2-2, with 7 bases fitting TRBD2. CDR1 SQVTM and CDR2 ANQGSEA come from the germline V gene. The CDR3 covers 12 residues. CDR3 sequence (DNA): TGCGGAGGGGAGGGTTTGCCCGGGGAGCTGTTTTTT. It specifies CGGEGLPGELFF.

The V and J genes are TRBV6-4 and TRBJ2-2; D perhaps matches TRBD2 (5 bases). Looked up from germline, CDR1 is MRHNA and CDR2 is SNTAGT. V lost 7 bases to trimming and J lost 5 bases, with 11 bases between them. CDR3 length: 13 amino acids. The CDR3 is CASTDGETGELFF. The CDR3 DNA sequence: TGTGCCAGCACCGACGGGGAGACCGGGGAGCTGTTTTTT.

V usage is TRBV9 and J usage is TRBJ2-7; 10 bases fit TRBD2. This CDR3 is built from 18 residues. The J segment lost 6 bases and the V segment lost 6 bases, leaving 21 bases of the junction unmatched. Germline V gene sequence: CDR1 SGDLS, CDR2 YYNGEE. The CDR3 region has the DNA TGTGCCAGCAACTCCCTGGGACAAACGAAGCGGGAGGGCCCCGAGCAGTACTTC. This encodes CASNSLGQTKREGPEQYF. Full variable domain (missing parts from reference TRBV9 and TRBJ2-7): DSGVTQTPKHLITATGQRVTLRCSPRSGDLSVYWYQQSLDQGLQFLIQYYNGEERAKGNILERFSAQQFPDLHSELNLSSLELGDSALYFCASNSLGQTKREGPEQYFGPGTRLTVT.

J is TRBJ2-1 and V is TRBV25-1; 10 nucleotides line up with TRBD1. This CDR3 is 14 amino acids long. V gave up 7 bases and J gave up 4 bases; unmatched junction bases: 4. CDR1 is MGHDK, CDR2 SYGVNS, per germline. Here the CDR3 reads CASTGTGVYNEQFF. DNA for the CDR3: TGTGCCAGCACCGGGACAGGGGTATACAATGAGCAGTTCTTC.

As regards this clone: Other nucleotide sequences in the sample specify the same CDR3. The rearrangement joins TRBV6-5 to TRBJ1-3; no definite D call. This CDR3 contains 14 residues. Germline CDR1 MNHEY, CDR2 SVGAGI. V was pared by 3 bases and J by 4 bases, with 10 bases between. The CDR3 nucleotides read TGTGCCAGCAGTTATGGAGGGCAAGGAAACACCATATATTTT. It encodes CASSYGGQGNTIYF.

The V gene is TRBV7-9, the J gene TRBJ2-7; the D gene is possibly TRBD2 (5 bases). The germline V gene encodes CDR1 SEHNR and CDR2 FQNEAQ (reference sequence). The ends were cut back, 5 bases at V and 2 bases at J, with 16 bases in the middle. This CDR3 contains 15 residues. The CDR3 region has the DNA TGTGCCAGCAGCACCCCACTAGGGAGCGCCTACGAGCAGTACTTC. The encoded protein is CASSTPLGSAYEQYF.

The sample holds one count of this clone. This chain connects TRBV6-6 to TRBJ1-3; D remains unclear. Trimming shortened V by 4 bases and J by 0 bases, and 10 bases separated the two germline ends. CDR1 is MNHNY and CDR2 is SVGAGI in the germline V gene (reference sequence). The CDR3 is 15 amino acids. The CDR3: CASSSPASSGNTIYF. DNA for the CDR3: TGTGCCAGCAGTTCGCCTGCCAGCTCTGGAAACACCATATATTTT.

The V call is TRBV27, the J call TRBJ2-7; D might be TRBD2 (5 bases). V lost 5 bases and J lost 0, with 11 bases in between. The CDR3 is 14 residues long. Germline-derived CDR1 and CDR2 are MNHEY and SMNVEV (reference sequence). The CDR3 here is CASSDAGSSYEQYF. In DNA, the CDR3 is TGTGCCAGCAGTGATGCGGGCTCCTCCTACGAGCAGTACTTC.

This chain links TRBV19 with TRBJ1-5; D is unresolved. V lost 5 bases and J lost 0, with 5 bases in between. The length of the CDR3 is 13 residues. The germline V gene has CDR1 LNHDA and CDR2 SQIVND (reference sequence). The DNA for the CDR3 is TGTGCCAGTAGTCTCCGTAGCAATCAGCCCCAGCATTTT. Translation: CASSLRSNQPQHF. Full variable domain (remainder filled in from reference TRBV19 and TRBJ1-5): DGGITQSPKYLFRKEGQNVTLSCEQNLNHDAMYWYRQDPGQGLRLIYYSQIVNDFQKGDIAEGYSVSREKKESFPLTVTSAQKNPTAFYLCASSLRSNQPQHFGDGTRLSIL.